This T cell receptor beta chain appears in the sequencing data of a study of CD8 T cells in ankylosing spondylitis. This clonotype has only a few counts. Antigen unknown. Study observations and caveats: Earlier literature documents some of the motif variants in reactive arthritis synovial fluid and blood.

Quantitative 5'-RACE was performed with molecular barcodes, and it yielded the TCR beta libraries. TCRdb analysed the 5' RACE reads with MiXCR anew, one entry per CDR3 protein. The sample consists of 200,000 to 250,000 distinct CDR3 sequences, roughly 24% of them appearing once. Germline V gene lookup returns CDR1 SQVTM and CDR2 ANQGSEA. The CDR3 is 16 amino acids. V shed 5 bases, J shed 6 bases, and the junction held 8 bases outside the gene matches. J is TRBJ2-1 and V is TRBV29-1; TRBD2 matches at 15 bases. This sequence was found in a male donor with ankylosing spondylitis or in good health (not recorded which). Source material: blood, either unsorted or a sorted T cell fraction (not recorded which). Here the CDR3 DNA reads TGCAGCGTTCAAACCGGACTAGCGGGAGGGAGCAATGAGCAGTTCTTC. Translation: CSVQTGLAGGSNEQFF.